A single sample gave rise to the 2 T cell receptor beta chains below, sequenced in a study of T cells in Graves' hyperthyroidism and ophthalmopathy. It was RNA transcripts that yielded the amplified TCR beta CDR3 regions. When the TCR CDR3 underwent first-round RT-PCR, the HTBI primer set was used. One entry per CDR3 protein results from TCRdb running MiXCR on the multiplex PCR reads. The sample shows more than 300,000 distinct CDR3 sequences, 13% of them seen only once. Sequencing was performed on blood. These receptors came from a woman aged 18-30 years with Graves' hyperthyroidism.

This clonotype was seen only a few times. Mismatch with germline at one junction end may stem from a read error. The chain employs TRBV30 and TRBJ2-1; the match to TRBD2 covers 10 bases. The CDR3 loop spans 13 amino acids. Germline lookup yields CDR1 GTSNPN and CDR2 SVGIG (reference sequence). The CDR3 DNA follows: TGCGCAGGGGGGGCTAGCGGGAGTTTGTGGCAGTTCTTC. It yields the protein CAGGASGSLWQFF.

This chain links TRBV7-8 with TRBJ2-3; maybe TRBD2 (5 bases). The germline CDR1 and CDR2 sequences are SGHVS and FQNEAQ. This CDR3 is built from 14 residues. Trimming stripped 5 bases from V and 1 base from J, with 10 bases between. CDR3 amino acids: CASSPGVGTDTQYF. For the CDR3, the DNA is TGTGCCAGCAGCCCCGGGGTAGGCACAGATACGCAGTATTTT.